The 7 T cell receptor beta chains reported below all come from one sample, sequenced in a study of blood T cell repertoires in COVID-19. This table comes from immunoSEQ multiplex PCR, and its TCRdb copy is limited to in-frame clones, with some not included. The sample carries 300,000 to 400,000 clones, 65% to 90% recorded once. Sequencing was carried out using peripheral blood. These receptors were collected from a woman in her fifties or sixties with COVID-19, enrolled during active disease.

This CDR3 is CASRGHGQSYGYTF. The DNA for the CDR3 is TGTGCCAGCAGGGGGCACGGACAGAGCTATGGCTACACCTTC. The rearrangement uses TRBV9 and TRBJ1-2, with D perhaps TRBD1 (6 bases). This CDR3 contains 14 residues. Looked up from germline, CDR1 is SGDLS and CDR2 is YYNGEE. V lost 5 bases and J 4 bases, leaving 15 bases between the germline ends. Variable domain in full (rest from reference TRBV9 and TRBJ1-2): DSGVTQTPKHLITATGQRVTLRCSPRSGDLSVYWYQQSLDQGLQFLIQYYNGEERAKGNILERFSAQQFPDLHSELNLSSLELGDSALYFCASRGHGQSYGYTFGSGTRLTVV.

The CDR3 is CASSSSWDRGYTEAFF. In nucleotides, the CDR3 is TGTGCCAGCAGCTCTTCCTGGGACAGGGGATATACTGAAGCTTTCTTT. The rearrangement links TRBV5-5 to TRBJ1-1, with 10 bases matching TRBD1. CDR1 and CDR2 (germline): SGHKS, YYEKEE (reference sequence). V lost 3 bases, J lost 5 bases, and 10 bases stayed unmatched. This CDR3 comprises 16 residues. The entire variable domain, with the rest obtained from reference TRBV5-5 and TRBJ1-1, is as follows: DAGVTQSPTHLIKTRGQQVTLRCSPISGHKSVSWYQQVLGQGPQFIFQYYEKEERGRGNFPDRFSARQFPNYSSELNVNALLLGDSALYLCASSSSWDRGYTEAFFGQGTRLTVV.

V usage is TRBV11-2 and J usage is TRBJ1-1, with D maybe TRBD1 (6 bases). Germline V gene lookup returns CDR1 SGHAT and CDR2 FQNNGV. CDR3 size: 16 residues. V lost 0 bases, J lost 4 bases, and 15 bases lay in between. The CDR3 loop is CASSLELDSAGTEAFF. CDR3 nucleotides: TGTGCCAGCAGCTTAGAATTGGACAGCGCAGGCACTGAAGCTTTCTTT.

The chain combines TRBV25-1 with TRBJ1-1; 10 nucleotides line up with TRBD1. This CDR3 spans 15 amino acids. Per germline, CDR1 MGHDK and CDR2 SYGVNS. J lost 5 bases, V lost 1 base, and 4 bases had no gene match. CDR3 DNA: TGTGCCAGCAGTGAATGGGACAGGGGAGGTACTGAAGCTTTCTTT. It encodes CASSEWDRGGTEAFF. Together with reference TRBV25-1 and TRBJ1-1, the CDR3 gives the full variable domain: EADIYQTPRYLVIGTGKKITLECSQTMGHDKMYWYQQDPGMELHLIHYSYGVNSTEKGDLSSESTVSRIRTEHFPLTLESARPSHTSQYLCASSEWDRGGTEAFFGQGTRLTVV.

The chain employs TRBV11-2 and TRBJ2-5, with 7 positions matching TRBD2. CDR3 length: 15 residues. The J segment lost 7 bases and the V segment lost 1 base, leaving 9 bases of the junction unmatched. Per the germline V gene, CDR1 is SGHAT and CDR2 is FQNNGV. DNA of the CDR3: TGTGCCAGCAGCTTAGTACGACTAGCTTCAGGGACCCAGTACTTC. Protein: CASSLVRLASGTQYF.

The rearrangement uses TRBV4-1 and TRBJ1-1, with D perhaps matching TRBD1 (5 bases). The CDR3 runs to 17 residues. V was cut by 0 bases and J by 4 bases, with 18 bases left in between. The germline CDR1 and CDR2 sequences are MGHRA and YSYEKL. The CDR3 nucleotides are TGCGCCAGCAGCCAAGATTGGTGGGGGAAGGAGGGCACTGAAGCTTTCTTT. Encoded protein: CASSQDWWGKEGTEAFF.

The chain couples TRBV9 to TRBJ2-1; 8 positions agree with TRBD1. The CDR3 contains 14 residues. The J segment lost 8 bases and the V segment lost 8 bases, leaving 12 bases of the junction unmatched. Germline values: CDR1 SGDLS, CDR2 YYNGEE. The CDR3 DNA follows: TGTGCCAGTCACCCGGGAACAGGGGGTGATGAGCAGTTCTTC. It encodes CASHPGTGGDEQFF.